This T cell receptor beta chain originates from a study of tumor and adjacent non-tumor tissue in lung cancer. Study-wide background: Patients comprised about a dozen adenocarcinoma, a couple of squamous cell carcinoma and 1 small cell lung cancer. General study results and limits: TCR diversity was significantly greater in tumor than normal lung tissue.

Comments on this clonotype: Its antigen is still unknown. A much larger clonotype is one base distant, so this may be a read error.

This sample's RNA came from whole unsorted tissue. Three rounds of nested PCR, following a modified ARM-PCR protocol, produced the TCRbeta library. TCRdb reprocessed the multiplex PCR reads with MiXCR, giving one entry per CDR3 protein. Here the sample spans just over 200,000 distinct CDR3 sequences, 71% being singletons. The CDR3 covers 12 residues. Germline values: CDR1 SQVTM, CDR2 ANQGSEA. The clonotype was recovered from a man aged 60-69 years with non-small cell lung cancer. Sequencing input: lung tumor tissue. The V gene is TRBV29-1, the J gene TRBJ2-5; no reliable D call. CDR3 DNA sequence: TGCTGCGCGCATTCATCGACAGAGACCCAGTACTTC. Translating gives CCAHSSTETQYF.